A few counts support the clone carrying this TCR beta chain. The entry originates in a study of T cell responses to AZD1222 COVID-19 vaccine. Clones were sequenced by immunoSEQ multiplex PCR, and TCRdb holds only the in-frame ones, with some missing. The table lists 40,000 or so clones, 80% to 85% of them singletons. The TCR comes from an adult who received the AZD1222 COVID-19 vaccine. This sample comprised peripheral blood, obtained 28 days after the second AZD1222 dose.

This CDR3 is CASSFSSPRSGANVLTF. DNA of the CDR3: TGCGCCAGCAGCTTCAGTAGTCCTCGCTCTGGGGCCAACGTCCTGACTTTC. The chain links TRBV5-1 to TRBJ2-6; D call uncertain. The CDR3 contains 17 residues. The ends were cut back, 2 bases at V and 0 bases at J, with 12 bases in the middle. Germline CDR1 reads SGHRS; CDR2 reads YFSETQ.